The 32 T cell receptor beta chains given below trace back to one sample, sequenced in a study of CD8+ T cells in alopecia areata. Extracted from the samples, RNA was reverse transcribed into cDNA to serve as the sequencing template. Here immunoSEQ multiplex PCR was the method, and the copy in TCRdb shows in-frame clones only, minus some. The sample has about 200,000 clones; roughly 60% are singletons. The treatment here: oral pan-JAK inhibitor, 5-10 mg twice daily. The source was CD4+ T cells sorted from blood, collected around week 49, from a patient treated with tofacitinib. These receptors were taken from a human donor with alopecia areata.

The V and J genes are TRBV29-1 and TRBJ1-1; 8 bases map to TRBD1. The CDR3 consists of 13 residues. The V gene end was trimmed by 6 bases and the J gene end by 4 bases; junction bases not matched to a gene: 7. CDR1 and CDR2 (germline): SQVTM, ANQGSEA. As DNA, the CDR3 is TGCAGCGTCGAGACAGGGGTCGGCACTGAAGCTTTCTTT. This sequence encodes CSVETGVGTEAFF.

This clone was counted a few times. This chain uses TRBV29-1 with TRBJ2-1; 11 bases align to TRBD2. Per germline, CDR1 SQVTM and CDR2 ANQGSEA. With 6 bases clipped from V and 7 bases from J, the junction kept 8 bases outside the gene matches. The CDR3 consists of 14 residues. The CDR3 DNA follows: TGCAGCGTGGGCGGCCGACTAGCGGGGAATGAGCAGTTCTTC. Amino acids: CSVGGRLAGNEQFF.

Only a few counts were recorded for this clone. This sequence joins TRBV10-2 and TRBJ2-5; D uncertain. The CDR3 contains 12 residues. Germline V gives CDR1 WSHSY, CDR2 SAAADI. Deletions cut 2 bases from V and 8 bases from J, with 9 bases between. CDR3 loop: CASSEILGTQYF. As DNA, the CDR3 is TGCGCCAGCAGTGAGATCCTGGGAACCCAGTACTTC.

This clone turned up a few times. CDR3: CASSIGQGTYQETQYF. The CDR3 nucleotides read TGTGCCAGCAGCATTGGACAGGGAACGTACCAAGAGACCCAGTACTTC. The chain uses TRBV7-2 and TRBJ2-5; 8 nucleotides align to TRBD1. Germline V CDR1 and CDR2: SGHTA, FQGNSA. This CDR3 is 16 amino acids long. J lost 0 bases, V lost 5 bases, and 8 bases had no gene match.

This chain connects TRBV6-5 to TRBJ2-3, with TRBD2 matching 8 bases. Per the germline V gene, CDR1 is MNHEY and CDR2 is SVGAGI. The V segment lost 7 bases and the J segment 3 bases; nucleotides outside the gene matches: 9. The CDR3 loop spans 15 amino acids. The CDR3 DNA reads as TGTGCCAGCACCCCGAGCGGGGGTAGGACAGATACGCAGTATTTT. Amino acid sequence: CASTPSGGRTDTQYF.

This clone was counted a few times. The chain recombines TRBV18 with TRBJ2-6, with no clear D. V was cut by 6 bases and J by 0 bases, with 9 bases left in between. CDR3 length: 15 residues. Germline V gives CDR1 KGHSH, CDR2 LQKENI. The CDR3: CASSPTISGANVLTF. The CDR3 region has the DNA TGTGCCAGCTCCCCGACCATCTCTGGGGCCAACGTCCTGACTTTC.

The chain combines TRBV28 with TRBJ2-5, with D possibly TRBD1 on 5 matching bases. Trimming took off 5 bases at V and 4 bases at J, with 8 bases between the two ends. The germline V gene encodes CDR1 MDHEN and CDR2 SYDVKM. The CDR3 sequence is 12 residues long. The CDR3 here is CASSTGAETQYF. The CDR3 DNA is TGTGCCAGCAGTACTGGGGCAGAGACCCAGTACTTC. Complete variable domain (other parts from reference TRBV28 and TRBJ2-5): DVKVTQSSRYLVKRTGEKVFLECVQDMDHENMFWYRQDPGLGLRLIYFSYDVKMKEKGDIPEGYSVSREKKERFSLILESASTNQTSMYLCASSTGAETQYFGPGTRLLVL.

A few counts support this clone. CDR3 sequence reads: CASSLVRDSEQFF. The CDR3 DNA reads TGTGCCAGCAGCTTAGTCCGGGACTCAGAGCAGTTCTTC. This chain uses TRBV7-2 with TRBJ2-1; a weak D match, TRBD2 (6 bases). Looked up from germline, CDR1 is SGHTA and CDR2 is FQGNSA. The CDR3 consists of 13 residues. V lost 1 base to trimming and J lost 10 bases, with 11 bases between them.

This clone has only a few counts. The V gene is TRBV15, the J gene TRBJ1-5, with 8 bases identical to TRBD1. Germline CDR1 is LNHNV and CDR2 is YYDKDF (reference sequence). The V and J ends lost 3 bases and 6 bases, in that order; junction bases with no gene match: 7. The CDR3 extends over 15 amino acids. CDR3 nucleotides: TGTGCCACCAGCAGCGGACAGGGTGGGTTTCAGCCCCAGCATTTT. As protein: CATSSGQGGFQPQHF.

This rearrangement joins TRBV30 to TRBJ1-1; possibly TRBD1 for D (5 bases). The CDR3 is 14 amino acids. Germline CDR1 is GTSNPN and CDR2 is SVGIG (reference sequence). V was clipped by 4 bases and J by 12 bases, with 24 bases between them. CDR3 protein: CAWTIKGYFGGTFF. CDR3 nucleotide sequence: TGTGCCTGGACCATAAAGGGGTATTTCGGTGGAACTTTCTTT. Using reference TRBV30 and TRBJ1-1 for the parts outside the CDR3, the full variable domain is SQTIHQWPATLVQPVGSPLSLECTVEGTSNPNLYWYRQAAGRGLQLLFYSVGIGQISSEVPQNLSASRPQDRQFILSSKKLLLSDSGFYLCAWTIKGYFGGTFFGQGTRLTVV.

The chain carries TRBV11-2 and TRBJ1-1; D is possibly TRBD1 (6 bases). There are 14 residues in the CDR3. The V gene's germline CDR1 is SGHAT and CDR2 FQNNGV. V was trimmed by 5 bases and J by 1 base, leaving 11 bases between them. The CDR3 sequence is CASSNRVRNTEAFF. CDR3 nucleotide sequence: TGTGCCAGCAGCAACAGGGTTCGGAACACTGAAGCTTTCTTT. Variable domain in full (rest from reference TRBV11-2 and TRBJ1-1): EAGVAQSPRYKIIEKRQSVAFWCNPISGHATLYWYQQILGQGPKLLIQFQNNGVVDDSQLPKDRFSAERLKGVDSTLKIQPAKLEDSAVYLCASSNRVRNTEAFFGQGTRLTVV.

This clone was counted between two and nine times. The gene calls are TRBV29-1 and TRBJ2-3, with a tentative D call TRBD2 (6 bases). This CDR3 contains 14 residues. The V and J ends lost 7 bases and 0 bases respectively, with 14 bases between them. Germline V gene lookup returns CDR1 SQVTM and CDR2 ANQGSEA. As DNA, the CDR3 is TGCAGCGCAACAACCGGGACTAGCACAGATACGCAGTATTTT. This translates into CSATTGTSTDTQYF.

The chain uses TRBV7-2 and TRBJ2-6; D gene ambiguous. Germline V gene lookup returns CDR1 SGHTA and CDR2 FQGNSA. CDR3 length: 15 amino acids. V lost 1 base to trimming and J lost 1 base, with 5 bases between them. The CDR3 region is CASSLEISGANVLTF. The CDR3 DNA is TGTGCCAGCAGCTTAGAGATTTCTGGGGCCAACGTCCTGACTTTC.

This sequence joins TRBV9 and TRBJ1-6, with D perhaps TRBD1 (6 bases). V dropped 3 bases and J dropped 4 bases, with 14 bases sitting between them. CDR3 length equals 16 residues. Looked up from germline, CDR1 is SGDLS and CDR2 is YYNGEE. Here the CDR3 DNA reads TGTGCCAGCAGCGCCCCACAGGGACTTTATAATTCACCCCTCCACTTT. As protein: CASSAPQGLYNSPLHF.

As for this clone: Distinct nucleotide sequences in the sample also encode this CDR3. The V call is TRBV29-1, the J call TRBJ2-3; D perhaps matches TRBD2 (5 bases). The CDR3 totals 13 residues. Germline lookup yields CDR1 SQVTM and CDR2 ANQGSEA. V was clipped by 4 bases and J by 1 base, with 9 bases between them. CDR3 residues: CSVARGRTDTQYF. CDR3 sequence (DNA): TGCAGCGTTGCCCGAGGGCGCACAGATACGCAGTATTTT.

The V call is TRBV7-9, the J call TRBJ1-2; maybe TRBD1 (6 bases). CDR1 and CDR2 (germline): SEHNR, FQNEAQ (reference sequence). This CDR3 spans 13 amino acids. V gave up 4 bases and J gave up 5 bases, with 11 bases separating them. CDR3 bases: TGTGCCAGCAGCTCAGACAGGTTATATGGCTACACCTTC. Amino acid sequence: CASSSDRLYGYTF.

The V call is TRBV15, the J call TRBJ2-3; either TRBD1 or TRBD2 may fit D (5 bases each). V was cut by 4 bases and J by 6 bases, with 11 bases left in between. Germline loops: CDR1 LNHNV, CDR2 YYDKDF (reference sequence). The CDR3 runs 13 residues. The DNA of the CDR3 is TGTGCCACCAGCAACCGGGGCGGGGATACGCAGTATTTT. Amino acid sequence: CATSNRGGDTQYF.

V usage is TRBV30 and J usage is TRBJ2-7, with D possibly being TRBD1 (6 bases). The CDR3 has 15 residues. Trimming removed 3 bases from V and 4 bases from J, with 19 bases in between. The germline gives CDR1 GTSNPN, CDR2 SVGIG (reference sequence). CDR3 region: CAWSVGIRDIYEQYF. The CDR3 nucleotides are TGTGCCTGGAGCGTTGGGATCCGGGACATATACGAGCAGTACTTC.

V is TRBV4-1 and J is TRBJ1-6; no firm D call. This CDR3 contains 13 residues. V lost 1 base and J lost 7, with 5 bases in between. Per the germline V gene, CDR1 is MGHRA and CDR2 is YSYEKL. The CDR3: CASSQVVNSPLHF. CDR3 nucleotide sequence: TGCGCCAGCAGCCAAGTGGTAAATTCACCCCTCCACTTT.

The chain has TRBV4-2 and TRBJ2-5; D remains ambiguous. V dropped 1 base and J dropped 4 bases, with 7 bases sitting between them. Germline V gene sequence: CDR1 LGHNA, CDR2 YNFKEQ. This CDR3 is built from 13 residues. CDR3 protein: CASSQVTVETQYF. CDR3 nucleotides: TGTGCCAGCAGCCAAGTGACGGTAGAGACCCAGTACTTC.

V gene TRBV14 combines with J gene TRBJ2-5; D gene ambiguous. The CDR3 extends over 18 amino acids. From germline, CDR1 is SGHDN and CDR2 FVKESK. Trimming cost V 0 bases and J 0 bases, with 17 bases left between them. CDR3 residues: CASSQDFHGRPYQETQYF. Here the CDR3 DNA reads TGTGCCAGCAGCCAAGATTTTCACGGGCGGCCGTACCAAGAGACCCAGTACTTC.

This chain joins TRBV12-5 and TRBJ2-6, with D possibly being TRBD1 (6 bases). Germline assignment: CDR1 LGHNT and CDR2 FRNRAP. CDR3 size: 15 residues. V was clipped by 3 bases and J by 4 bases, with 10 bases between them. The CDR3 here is CASGLGQSGANVLTF. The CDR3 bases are TGTGCTAGTGGTTTAGGACAGTCCGGGGCCAACGTCCTGACTTTC.

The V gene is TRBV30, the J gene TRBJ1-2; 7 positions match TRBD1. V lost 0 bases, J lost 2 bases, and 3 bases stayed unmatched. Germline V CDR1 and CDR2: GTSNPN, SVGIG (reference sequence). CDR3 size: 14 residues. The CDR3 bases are TGTGCCTGGAGTGTACTACAGGGGAACTATGGCTACACCTTC. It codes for CAWSVLQGNYGYTF.

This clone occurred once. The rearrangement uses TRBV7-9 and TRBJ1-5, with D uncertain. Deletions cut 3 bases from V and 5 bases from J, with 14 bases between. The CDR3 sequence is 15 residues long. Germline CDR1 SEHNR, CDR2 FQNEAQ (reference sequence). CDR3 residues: CASSFGRGGDQPQHF. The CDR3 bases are TGTGCCAGCAGCTTCGGACGGGGTGGCGATCAGCCCCAGCATTTT.

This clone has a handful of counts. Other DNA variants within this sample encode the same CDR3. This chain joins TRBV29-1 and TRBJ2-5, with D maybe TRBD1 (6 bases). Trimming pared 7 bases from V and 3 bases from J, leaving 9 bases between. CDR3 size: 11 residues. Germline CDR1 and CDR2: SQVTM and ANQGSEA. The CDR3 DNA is TGCAGCGCAAACAGGGAAGAGACCCAGTACTTC. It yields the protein CSANREETQYF.

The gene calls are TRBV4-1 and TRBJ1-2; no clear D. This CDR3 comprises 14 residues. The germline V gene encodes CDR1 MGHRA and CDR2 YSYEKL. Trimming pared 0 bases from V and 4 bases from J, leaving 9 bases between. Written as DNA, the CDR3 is TGCGCCAGCAGCCAAGATAACGGAGCCTATGGCTACACCTTC. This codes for CASSQDNGAYGYTF.

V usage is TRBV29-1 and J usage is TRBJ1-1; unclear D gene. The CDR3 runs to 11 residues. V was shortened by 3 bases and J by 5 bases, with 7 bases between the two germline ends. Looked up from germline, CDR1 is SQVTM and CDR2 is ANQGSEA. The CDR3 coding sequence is TGCAGCGTTGATTCGGGGACTGAAGCTTTCTTT. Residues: CSVDSGTEAFF. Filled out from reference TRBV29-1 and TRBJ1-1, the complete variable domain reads SAVISQKPSRDICQRGTSLTIQCQVDSQVTMMFWYRQQPGQSLTLIATANQGSEATYESGFVIDKFPISRPNLTFSTLTVSNMSPEDSSIYLCSVDSGTEAFFGQGTRLTVV.

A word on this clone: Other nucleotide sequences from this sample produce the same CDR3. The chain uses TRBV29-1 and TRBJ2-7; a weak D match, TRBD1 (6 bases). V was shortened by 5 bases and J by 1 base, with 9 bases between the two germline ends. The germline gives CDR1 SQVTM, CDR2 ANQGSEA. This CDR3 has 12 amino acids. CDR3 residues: CSVRQDSYEQYF. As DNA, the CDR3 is TGCAGCGTTCGACAGGATTCCTACGAGCAGTACTTC.

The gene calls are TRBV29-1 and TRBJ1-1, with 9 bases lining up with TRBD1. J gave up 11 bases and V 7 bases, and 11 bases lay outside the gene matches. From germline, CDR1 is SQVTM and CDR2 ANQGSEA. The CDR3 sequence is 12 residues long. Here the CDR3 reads CSGSWTGEWAFF. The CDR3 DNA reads TGCAGCGGTTCTTGGACAGGGGAGTGGGCTTTCTTT.

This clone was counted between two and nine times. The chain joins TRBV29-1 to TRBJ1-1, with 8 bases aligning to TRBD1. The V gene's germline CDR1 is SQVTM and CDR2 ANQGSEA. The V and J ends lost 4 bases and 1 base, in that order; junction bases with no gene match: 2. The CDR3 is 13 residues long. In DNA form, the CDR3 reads TGCAGCGTTGTCGGGACAGGGAACACTGAAGCTTTCTTT. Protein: CSVVGTGNTEAFF.

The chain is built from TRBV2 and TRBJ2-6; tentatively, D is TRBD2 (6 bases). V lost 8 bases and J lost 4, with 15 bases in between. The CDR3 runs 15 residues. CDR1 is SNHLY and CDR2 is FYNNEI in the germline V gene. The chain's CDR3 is CASGTGVTGANVLTF. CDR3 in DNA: TGTGCCAGCGGGACGGGGGTTACCGGGGCCAACGTCCTGACTTTC.

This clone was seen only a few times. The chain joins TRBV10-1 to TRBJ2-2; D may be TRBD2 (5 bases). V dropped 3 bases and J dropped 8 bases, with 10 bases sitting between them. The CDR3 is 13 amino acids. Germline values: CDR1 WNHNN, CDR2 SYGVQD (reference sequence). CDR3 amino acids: CASSDLDFGELFF. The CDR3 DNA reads TGCGCCAGCAGTGATTTGGACTTTGGGGAGCTGTTTTTT.